The present entry profiles one T cell receptor (beta chain) with its context. Its antigen is unidentified. This entry comes from a study of T cells in Graves' hyperthyroidism and ophthalmopathy. General study points: Blood samples included most of the expanded thyroid clonotypes exceeding 0.001.

The hyperthyroidism was newly diagnosed and had lasted under 2 months; the patients were aged 18 to 65. Authors of the study amplified TCR beta CDR3 regions from RNA transcripts. Carried out on the TCR CDR3, a first-round RT-PCR used the HTBI primer set. TCRdb used MiXCR to reprocess the multiplex PCR reads, holding one entry per CDR3 protein. This table has some 500,000 distinct CDR3 sequences, about an eighth appearing once. The junction had 14 bases not matched to a gene; V was cut back by 4 bases and J by 3 bases. Per the germline V gene, CDR1 is SGDLS and CDR2 is YYNGEE. This CDR3 region has 19 residues.

The sample consisted of blood. The V gene is TRBV9, the J gene TRBJ2-6; 9 bases map to TRBD1. This clonotype was sampled from a woman under 30 with Graves' hyperthyroidism. Written as DNA, the CDR3 is TGTGCCAGCAGCTCACAGGAGCCGGGACAGGGAAGTGGGGCCAACGTCCTGACTTTC. Translating it yields CASSSQEPGQGSGANVLTF.